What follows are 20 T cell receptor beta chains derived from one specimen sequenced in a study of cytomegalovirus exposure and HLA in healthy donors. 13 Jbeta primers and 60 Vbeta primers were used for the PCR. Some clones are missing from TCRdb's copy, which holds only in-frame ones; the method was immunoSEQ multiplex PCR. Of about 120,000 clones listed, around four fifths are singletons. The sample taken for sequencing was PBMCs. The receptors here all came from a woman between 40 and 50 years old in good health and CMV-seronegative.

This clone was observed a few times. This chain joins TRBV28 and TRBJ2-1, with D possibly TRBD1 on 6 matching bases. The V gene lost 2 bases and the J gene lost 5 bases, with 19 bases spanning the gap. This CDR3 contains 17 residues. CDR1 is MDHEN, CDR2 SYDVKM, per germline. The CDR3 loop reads CASSLPLSRGLNNEQFF. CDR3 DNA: TGTGCCAGCAGTTTACCTTTATCCAGGGGCCTAAACAATGAGCAGTTCTTC.

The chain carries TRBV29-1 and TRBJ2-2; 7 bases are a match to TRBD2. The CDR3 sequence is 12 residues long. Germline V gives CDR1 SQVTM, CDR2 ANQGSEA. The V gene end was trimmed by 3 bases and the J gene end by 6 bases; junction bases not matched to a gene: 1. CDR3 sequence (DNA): TGCAGCGTTGAGGGGGGGTCCGGGGAGCTGTTTTTT. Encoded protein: CSVEGGSGELFF.

The CDR3 DNA reads TGTGCCAGCAGTTTCCGGGACAGGGGGCGCGGGGGCAATCAGCCCCAGCATTTT. This gives the protein CASSFRDRGRGGNQPQHF. V usage is TRBV5-5 and J usage is TRBJ1-5; 12 bases map to TRBD1. Germline CDR1 is SGHKS and CDR2 is YYEKEE (reference sequence). Losses at the gene ends were 5 bases for V and 2 bases for J; bases not matched to a gene: 11. The length of the CDR3 is 18 residues.

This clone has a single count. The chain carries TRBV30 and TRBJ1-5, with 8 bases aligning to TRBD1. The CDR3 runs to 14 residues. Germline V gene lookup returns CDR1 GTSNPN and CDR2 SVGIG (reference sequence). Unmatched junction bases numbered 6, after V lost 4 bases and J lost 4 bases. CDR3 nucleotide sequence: TGTGCCTGGAACCACAGGGGGTCAAATCAGCCCCAGCATTTT. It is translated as CAWNHRGSNQPQHF. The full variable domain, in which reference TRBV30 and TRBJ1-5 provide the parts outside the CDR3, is SQTIHQWPATLVQPVGSPLSLECTVEGTSNPNLYWYRQAAGRGLQLLFYSVGIGQISSEVPQNLSASRPQDRQFILSSKKLLLSDSGFYLCAWNHRGSNQPQHFGDGTRLSIL.

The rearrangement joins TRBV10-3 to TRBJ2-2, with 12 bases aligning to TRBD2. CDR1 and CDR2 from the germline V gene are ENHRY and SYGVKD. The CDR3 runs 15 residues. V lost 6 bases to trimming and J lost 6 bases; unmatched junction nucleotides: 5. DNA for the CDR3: TGTGCCATCAGAGCTAGCGGGGGGGCGTCCGGGGAGCTGTTTTTT. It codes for CAIRASGGASGELFF.

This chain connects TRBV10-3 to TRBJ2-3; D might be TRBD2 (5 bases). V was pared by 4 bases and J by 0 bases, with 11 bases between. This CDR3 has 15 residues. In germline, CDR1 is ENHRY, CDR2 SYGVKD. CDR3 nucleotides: TGTGCCATCAGTGGGGAGCAATCTAGCACAGATACGCAGTATTTT. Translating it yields CAISGEQSSTDTQYF.

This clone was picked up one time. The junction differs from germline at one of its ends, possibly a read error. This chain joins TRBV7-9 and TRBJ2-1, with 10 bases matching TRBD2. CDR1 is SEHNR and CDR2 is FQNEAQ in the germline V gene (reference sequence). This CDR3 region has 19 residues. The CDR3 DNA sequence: TGTTCCAGCAGCTTAGTTCATATCCTAGCGGGAGCTCCTCACAATGAGCAGTTCTTC. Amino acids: CSSSLVHILAGAPHNEQFF.

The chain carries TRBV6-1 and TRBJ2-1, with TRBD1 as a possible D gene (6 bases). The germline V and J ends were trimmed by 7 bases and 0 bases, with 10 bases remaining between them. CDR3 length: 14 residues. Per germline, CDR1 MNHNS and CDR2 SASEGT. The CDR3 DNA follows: TGTGCCAGCATTAGGACAGTCTCCTACAATGAGCAGTTCTTC. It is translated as CASIRTVSYNEQFF.

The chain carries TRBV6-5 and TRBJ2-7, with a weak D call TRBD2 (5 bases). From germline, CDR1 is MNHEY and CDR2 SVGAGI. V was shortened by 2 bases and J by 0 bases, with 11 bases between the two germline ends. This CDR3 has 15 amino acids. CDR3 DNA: TGTGCCAGCAGTTACCCCCGGGGTAGCTCCTACGAGCAGTACTTC. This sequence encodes CASSYPRGSSYEQYF.

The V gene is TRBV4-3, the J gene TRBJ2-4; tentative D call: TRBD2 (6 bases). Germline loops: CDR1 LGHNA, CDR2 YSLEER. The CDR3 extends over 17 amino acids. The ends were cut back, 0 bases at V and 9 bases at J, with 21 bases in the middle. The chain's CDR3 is CASSQDRLVGSGFIQYF. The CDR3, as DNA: TGCGCCAGCAGCCAAGATCGATTGGTGGGTAGCGGATTCATTCAGTACTTC.

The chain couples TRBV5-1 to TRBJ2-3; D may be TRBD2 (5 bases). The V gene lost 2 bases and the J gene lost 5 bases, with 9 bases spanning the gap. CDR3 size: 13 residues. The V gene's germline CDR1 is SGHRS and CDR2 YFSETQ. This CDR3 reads CASSFTRGDTQYF. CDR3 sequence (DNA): TGCGCCAGCAGCTTTACCCGGGGAGATACGCAGTATTTT.

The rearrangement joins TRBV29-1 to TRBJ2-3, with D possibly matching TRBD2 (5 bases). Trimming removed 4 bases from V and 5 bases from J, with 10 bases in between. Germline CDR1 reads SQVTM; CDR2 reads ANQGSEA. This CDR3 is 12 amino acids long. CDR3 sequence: CSVGVGGDTQYF. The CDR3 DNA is TGCAGCGTTGGGGTAGGAGGAGATACGCAGTATTTT.

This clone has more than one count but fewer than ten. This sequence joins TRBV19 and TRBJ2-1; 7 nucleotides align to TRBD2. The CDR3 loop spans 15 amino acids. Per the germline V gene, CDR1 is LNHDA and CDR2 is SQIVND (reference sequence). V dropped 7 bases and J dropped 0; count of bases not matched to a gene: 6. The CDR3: CASKRRGSSYNEQFF. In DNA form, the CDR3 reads TGTGCCAGTAAGAGGCGGGGGAGCTCCTACAATGAGCAGTTCTTC.

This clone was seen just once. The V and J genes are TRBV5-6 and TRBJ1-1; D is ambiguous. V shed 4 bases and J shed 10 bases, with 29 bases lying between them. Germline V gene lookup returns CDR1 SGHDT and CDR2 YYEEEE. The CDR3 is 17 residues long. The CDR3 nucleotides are TGTGCCAGCAGCCTGGGCTCGAGGGTGTCCTGGGGAATAGGAGCTTTCTTT. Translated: CASSLGSRVSWGIGAFF.

The CDR3 is CASSSNSGNTEAFF. CDR3 nucleotides: TGTGCCAGCAGCTCTAACTCAGGGAACACTGAAGCTTTCTTT. The chain uses TRBV7-6 and TRBJ1-1; D unclear. V dropped 4 bases and J dropped 1 base, with 10 bases sitting between them. There are 14 residues in the CDR3. Per germline, CDR1 SGHVS and CDR2 FNYEAQ. The full variable domain, rest sourced from reference TRBV7-6 and TRBJ1-1, is GAGVSQSPRYKVTKRGQDVALRCDPISGHVSLYWYRQALGQGPEFLTYFNYEAQQDKSGLPNDRFSAERPEGSISTLTIQRTEQRDSAMYRCASSSNSGNTEAFFGQGTRLTVV.

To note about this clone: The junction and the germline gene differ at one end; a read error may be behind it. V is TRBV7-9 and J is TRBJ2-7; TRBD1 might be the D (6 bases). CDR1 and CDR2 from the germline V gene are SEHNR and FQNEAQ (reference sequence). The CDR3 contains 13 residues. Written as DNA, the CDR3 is TGTTCCAGCAGCCCCGGACAGAGCTACGAGCAGTACTTC. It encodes CSSSPGQSYEQYF.

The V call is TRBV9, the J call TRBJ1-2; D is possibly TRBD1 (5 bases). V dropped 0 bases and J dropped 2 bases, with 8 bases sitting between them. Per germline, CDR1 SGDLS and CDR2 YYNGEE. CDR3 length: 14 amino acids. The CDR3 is CASSVVTDNYGYTF. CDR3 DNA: TGTGCCAGCAGCGTAGTGACAGACAACTATGGCTACACCTTC.

CDR3: CASSPPGSPDTEAFF. For the CDR3, the DNA is TGCGCCAGCAGCCCCCCGGGTAGTCCGGACACTGAAGCTTTCTTT. The chain combines TRBV5-1 with TRBJ1-1, with D hard to call. Germline CDR1 and CDR2: SGHRS and YFSETQ. The length of the CDR3 is 15 residues. V was cut by 4 bases and J by 3 bases, with 16 bases left in between.

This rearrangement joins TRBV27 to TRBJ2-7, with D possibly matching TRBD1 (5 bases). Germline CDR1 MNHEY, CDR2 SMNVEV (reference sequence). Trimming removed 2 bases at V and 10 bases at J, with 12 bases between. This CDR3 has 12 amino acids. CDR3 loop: CASSLPAGPQYF. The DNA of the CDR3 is TGTGCCAGCAGTTTACCCGCAGGGCCTCAGTACTTC.

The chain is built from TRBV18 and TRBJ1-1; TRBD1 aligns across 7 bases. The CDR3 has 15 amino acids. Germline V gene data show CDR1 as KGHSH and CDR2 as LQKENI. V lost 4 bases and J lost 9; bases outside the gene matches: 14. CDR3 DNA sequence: TGTGCCAGCTCACTCACAGCTGGGGACAGTGGTAAAGCTTTCTTT. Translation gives CASSLTAGDSGKAFF. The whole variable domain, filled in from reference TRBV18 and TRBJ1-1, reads NAGVMQNPRHLVRRRGQEARLRCSPMKGHSHVYWYRQLPEEGLKFMVYLQKENIIDESGMPKERFSAEFPKEGPSILRIQQVVRGDSAAYFCASSLTAGDSGKAFFGQGTRLTVV.